This T cell receptor (beta chain) emerged from a study of blood T cell repertoires in COVID-19. Study context: Sites across the United States, Italy and Spain contributed samples from acute and convalescent COVID-19. T cells, B-cell-depleted T cells, or PBMCs provided the cDNA or gDNA that served as material.

The authors' processing: Nucleated cell counts were estimated from reference gene primer amplification. Method: immunoSEQ multiplex PCR; TCRdb's copy keeps in-frame clones and lacks some. V and J calls and clone size come straight from that table; D and trimming were deduced from the DNA. The sample carries 35,000 to 45,000 clones, 65% to 90% recorded once. V lost 3 bases to trimming and J lost 13 bases; unmatched junction nucleotides: 6. The CDR3 sequence is 12 residues long. Germline V lookup: CDR1 SQVTM, CDR2 ANQGSEA. The chain uses TRBV29-1 and TRBJ2-1; TRBD2 matches at 10 bases. The clonotype comes from a man between 35 and 55 years old with active COVID-19. Sequenced sample: peripheral blood. CDR3 in DNA: TGCAGCGTTGATTATCAGCGGGAGGGCCAGTTCTTC. Protein product: CSVDYQREGQFF.